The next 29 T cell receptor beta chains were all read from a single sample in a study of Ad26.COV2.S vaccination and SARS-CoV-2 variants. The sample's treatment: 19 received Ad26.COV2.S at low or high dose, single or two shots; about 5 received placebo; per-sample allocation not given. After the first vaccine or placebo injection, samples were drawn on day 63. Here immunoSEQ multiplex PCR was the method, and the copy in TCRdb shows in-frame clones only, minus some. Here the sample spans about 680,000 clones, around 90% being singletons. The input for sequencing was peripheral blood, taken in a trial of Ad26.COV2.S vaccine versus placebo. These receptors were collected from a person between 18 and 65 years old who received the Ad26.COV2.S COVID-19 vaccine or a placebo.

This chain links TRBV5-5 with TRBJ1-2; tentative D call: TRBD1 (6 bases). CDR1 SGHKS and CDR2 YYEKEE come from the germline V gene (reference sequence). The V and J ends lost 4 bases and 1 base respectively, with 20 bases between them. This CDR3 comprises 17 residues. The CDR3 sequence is CASSPQGPGQINYGYTF. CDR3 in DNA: TGTGCCAGCAGCCCCCAGGGGCCGGGGCAGATTAACTATGGCTACACCTTC. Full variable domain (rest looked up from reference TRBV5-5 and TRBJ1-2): DAGVTQSPTHLIKTRGQQVTLRCSPISGHKSVSWYQQVLGQGPQFIFQYYEKEERGRGNFPDRFSARQFPNYSSELNVNALLLGDSALYLCASSPQGPGQINYGYTFGSGTRLTVV.

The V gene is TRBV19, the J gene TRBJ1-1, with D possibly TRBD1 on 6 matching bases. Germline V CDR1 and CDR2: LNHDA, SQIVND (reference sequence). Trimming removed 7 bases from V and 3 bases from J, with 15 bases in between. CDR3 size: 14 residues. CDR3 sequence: CASNDQGFYTEAFF. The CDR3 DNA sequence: TGTGCCAGTAACGACCAGGGGTTCTACACTGAAGCTTTCTTT.

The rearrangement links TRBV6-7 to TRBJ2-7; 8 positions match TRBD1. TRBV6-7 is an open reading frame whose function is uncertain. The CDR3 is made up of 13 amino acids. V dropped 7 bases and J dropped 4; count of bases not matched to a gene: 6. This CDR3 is CASNAGGLYEQYF. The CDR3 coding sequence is TGTGCCAGCAATGCAGGGGGCCTTTACGAGCAGTACTTC.

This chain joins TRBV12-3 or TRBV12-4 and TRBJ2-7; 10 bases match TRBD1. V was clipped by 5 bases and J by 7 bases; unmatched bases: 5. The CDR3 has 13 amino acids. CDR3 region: CASSRGQGVEQYF. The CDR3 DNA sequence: TGTGCCAGCAGTCGCGGACAGGGGGTGGAGCAGTACTTC.

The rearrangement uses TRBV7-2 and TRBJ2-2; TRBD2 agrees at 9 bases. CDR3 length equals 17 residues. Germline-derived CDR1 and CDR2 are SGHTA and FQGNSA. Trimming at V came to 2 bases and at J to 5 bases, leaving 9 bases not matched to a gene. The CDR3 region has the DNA TGTGCCAGCAGCTTAATGCGCGGGGGGGCCGGAACCGGGGAGCTGTTTTTT. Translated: CASSLMRGGAGTGELFF. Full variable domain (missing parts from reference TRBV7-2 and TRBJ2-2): GAGVSQSPSNKVTEKGKDVELRCDPISGHTALYWYRQSLGQGLEFLIYFQGNSAPDKSGLPSDRFSAERTGGSVSTLTIQRTQQEDSAVYLCASSLMRGGAGTGELFFGEGSRLTVL.

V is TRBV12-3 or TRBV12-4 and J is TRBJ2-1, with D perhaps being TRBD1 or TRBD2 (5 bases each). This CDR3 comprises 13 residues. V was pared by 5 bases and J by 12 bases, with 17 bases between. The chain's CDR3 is CASSPFWGSGQFF. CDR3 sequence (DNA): TGTGCCAGCAGTCCCTTTTGGGGGAGCGGGCAGTTCTTC.

CDR3 sequence reads: CAWSKKGLGGQETQYF. The CDR3 DNA is TGTGCCTGGAGTAAAAAGGGACTCGGTGGCCAAGAGACCCAGTACTTC. The rearrangement links TRBV30 to TRBJ2-5; the D gene is possibly TRBD2 (6 bases). Germline CDR1 reads GTSNPN; CDR2 reads SVGIG (reference sequence). The CDR3 totals 16 residues. V lost 2 bases, J lost 1 base, and 17 bases lay in between.

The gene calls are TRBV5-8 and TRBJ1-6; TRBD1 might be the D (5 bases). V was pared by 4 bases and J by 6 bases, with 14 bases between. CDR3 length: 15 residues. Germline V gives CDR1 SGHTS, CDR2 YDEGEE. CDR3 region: CASSPQGLSNSPLHF. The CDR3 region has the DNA TGTGCCAGCAGCCCCCAGGGACTATCTAATTCACCCCTCCACTTT.

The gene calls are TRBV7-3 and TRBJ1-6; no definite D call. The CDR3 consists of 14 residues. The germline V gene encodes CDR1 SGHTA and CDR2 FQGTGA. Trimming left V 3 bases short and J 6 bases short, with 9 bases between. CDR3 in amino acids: CASSLAAVNSPLHF. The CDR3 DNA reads TGTGCCAGCAGCTTGGCGGCGGTTAATTCACCCCTCCACTTT.

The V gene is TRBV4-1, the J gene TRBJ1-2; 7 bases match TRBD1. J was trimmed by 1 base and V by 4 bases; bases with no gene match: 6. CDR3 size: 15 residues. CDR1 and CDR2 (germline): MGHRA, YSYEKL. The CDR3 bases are TGCGCCAGCAGCCCCCCTCGACAGGGTAACTATGGCTACACCTTC. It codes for CASSPPRQGNYGYTF.

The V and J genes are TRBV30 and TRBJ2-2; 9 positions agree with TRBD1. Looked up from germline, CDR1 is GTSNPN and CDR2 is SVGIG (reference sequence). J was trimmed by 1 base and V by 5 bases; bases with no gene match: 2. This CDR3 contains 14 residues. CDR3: CAWRTGENTGELFF. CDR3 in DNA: TGTGCCTGGCGGACAGGGGAGAACACCGGGGAGCTGTTTTTT.

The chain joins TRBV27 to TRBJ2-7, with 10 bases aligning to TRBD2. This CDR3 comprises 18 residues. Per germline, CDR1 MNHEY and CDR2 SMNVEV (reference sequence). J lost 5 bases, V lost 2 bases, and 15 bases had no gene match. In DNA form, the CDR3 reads TGTGCCAGCAGTTTAACTTACGCGTTGTGGCTAGCGGGAGACGAGCAGTACTTC. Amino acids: CASSLTYALWLAGDEQYF.

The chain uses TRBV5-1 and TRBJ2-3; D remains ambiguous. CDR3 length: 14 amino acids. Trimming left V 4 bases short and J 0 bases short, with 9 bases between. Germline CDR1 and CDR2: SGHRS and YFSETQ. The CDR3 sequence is CASSPLRSTDTQYF. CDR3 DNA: TGCGCCAGCAGCCCACTCCGAAGCACAGATACGCAGTATTTT.

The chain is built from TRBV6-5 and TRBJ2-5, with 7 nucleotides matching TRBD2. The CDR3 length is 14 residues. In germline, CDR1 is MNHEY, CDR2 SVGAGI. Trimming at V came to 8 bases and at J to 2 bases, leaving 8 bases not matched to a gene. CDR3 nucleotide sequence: TGTGCCAGCGGGACCTGGGGGGGGCAAGAGACCCAGTACTTC. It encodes CASGTWGGQETQYF.

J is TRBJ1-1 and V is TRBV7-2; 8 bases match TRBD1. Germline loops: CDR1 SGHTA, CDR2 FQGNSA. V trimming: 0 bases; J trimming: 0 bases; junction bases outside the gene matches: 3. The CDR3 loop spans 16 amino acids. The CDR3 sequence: CASSLAGDRLNTEAFF. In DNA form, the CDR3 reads TGTGCCAGCAGCTTAGCGGGGGACAGGCTGAACACTGAAGCTTTCTTT.

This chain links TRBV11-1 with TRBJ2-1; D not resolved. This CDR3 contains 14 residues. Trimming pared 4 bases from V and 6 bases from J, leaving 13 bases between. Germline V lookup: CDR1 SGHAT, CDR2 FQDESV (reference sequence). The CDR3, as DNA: TGTGCCAGCAGCTGGGGTCTAGAATCCAATGAGCAGTTCTTC. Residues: CASSWGLESNEQFF.

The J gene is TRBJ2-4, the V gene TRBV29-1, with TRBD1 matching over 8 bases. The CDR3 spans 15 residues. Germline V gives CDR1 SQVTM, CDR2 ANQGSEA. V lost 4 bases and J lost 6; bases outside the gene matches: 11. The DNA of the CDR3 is TGCAGCGTTGCCCGGGGCCAGGGGGCAGGAAACATTCAGTACTTC. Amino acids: CSVARGQGAGNIQYF.

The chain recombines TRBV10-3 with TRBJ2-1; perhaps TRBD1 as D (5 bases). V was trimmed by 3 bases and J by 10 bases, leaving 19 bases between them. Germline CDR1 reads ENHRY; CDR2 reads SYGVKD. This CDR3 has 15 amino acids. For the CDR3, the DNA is TGTGCCATCAGTGACGGTAAACCAGGGAAGGGCGAGCAGTTCTTC. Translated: CAISDGKPGKGEQFF.

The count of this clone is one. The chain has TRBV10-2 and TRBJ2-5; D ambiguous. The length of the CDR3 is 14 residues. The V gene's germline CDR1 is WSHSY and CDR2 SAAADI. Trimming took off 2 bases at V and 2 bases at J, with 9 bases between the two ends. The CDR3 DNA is TGCGCCAGCAGTGAGGCAGGACGACAAGAGACCCAGTACTTC. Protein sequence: CASSEAGRQETQYF.

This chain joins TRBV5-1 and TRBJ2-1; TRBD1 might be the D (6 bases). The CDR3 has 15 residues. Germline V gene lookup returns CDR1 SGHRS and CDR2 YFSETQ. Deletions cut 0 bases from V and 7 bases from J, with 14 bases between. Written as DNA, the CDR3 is TGCGCCAGCAGCTTGGGCCGGGACACGATAAATGAGCAGTTCTTC. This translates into CASSLGRDTINEQFF.

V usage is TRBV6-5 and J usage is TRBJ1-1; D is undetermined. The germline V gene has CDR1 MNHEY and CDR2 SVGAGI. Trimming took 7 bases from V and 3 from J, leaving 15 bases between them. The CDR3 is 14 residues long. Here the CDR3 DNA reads TGTGCCAGCACAGTCGGGGTGCGTGACACTGAAGCTTTCTTT. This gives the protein CASTVGVRDTEAFF.

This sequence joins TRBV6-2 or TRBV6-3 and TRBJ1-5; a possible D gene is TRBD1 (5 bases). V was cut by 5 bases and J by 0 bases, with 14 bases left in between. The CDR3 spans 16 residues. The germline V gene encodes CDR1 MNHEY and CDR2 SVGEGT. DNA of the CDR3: TGTGCCAGCAGTCTCGGGACGCCTTATAGCAATCAGCCCCAGCATTTT. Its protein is CASSLGTPYSNQPQHF.

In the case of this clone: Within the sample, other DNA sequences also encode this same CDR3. The CDR3 is CASSPGRGNQPQHF. The CDR3 DNA sequence: TGTGCCAGCTCACCCGGTAGGGGCAATCAGCCCCAGCATTTT. The rearrangement links TRBV18 to TRBJ1-5; D gene unclear. The CDR3 is 14 amino acids. With 3 bases removed from V and 2 bases from J, the gap between germline ends came to 8 bases. Germline CDR1 is KGHSH and CDR2 is LQKENI.

The DNA for the CDR3 is TGTGCCAGCAGTTTACTGACAGGGGGCGGAGAGACCCAGTACTTC. It is translated as CASSLLTGGGETQYF. This chain connects TRBV2 to TRBJ2-5; 10 nucleotides agree with TRBD1. The CDR3 extends over 15 amino acids. Germline trimming cut 5 bases from V and 4 bases from J; bases unmatched to any gene: 7. Germline V lookup: CDR1 SNHLY, CDR2 FYNNEI.

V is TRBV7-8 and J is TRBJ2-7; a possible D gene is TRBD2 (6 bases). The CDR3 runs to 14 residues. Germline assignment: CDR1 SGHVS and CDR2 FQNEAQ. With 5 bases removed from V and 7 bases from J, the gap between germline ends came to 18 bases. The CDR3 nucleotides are TGTGCCAGCAGCGTCCAGGGAGGATGGGGAGAGCAGTACTTC. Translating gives CASSVQGGWGEQYF.

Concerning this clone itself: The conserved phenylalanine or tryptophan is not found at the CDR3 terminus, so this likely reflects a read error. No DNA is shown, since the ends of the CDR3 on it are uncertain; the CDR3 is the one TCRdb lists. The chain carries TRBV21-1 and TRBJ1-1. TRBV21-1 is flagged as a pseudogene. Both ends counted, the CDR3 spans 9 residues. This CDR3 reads CASSKENPS.

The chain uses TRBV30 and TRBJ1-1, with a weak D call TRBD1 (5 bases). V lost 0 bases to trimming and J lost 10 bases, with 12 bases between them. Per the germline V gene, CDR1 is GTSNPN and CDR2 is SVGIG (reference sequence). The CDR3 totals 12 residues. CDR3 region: CAWSVNGAAAFF. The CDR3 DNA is TGTGCCTGGAGTGTAAATGGGGCTGCAGCTTTCTTT. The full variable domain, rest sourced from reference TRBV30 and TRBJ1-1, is SQTIHQWPATLVQPVGSPLSLECTVEGTSNPNLYWYRQAAGRGLQLLFYSVGIGQISSEVPQNLSASRPQDRQFILSSKKLLLSDSGFYLCAWSVNGAAAFFGQGTRLTVV.

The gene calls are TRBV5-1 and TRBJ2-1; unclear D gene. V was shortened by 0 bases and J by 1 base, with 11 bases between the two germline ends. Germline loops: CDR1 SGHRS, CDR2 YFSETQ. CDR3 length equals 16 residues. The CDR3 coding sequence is TGCGCCAGCAGCTTGGAGGCGTCCCCATCCTACAATGAGCAGTTCTTC. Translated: CASSLEASPSYNEQFF.

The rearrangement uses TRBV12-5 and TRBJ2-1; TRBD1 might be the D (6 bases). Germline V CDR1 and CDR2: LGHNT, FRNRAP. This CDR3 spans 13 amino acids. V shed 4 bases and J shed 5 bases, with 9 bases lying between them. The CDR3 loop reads CASGSDSHNEQFF. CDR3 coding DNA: TGTGCTAGTGGTTCGGACAGCCACAATGAGCAGTTCTTC.